The present T cell receptor beta chain was sequenced within a study of blood T cell repertoires in COVID-19. About the research overall: There were acute and convalescent COVID-19 samples, and they came from the United States, Italy and Spain. Nucleic acid was either cDNA or gDNA, and it came from T cells, B-cell-depleted T cells, or PBMCs.

Germline-derived CDR1 and CDR2 are MNHEY and SMNVEV (reference sequence). The CDR3 sequence is 15 residues long. The V gene lost 0 bases and the J gene lost 4 bases, with 13 bases spanning the gap. How the authors handled the data: Estimates of nucleated cell counts were drawn from the amplification of reference gene primers. Profiling relied on immunoSEQ multiplex PCR, and the TCRdb table lists in-frame clones only, not all of them. V and J calls plus clone size are reproduced from that table; the DNA served to infer D and trimming. Among around 300,000 clones, around 83% were seen once, and the ten largest hold about 3%.

The clonotype comes from a man aged 25 to 40 with active or convalescent COVID-19. The sequencing input was peripheral blood. The genes are TRBV27 and TRBJ2-7; perhaps TRBD1 as D (5 bases). The CDR3 loop reads CASSLSGRVVYEQYF. Written as DNA, the CDR3 is TGTGCCAGCAGTTTATCTGGCAGGGTGGTGTACGAGCAGTACTTC.